A selection of T cell receptor beta chains follows, all from one sample in a study of cytomegalovirus exposure and HLA in healthy donors. The method was immunoSEQ multiplex PCR; TCRdb's version includes in-frame clones alone and lacks a portion of them. Here the sample spans approximately 100,000 clones, about 85% being singletons. The sample consisted of PBMCs. All receptors derive from a man between 40 and 49 years old in good health and CMV-seropositive. Both conserved end residues are part of each CDR3. D genes are given only for firm matches. Not every row has a clone size; where given, it reads once, few, many or a size class.

CDR3aa	CDR3nt	d_gene	j_gene	v_gene	abundance
CASSYEGTGANYGYTF	TGTGCCAGCAGTTACGAGGGGACAGGTGCCAACTATGGCTACACCTTC	TRBD1	TRBJ1-2	TRBV6-5	.
CASSPGTGRTEAFF	TGTGCCAGCAGTCCCGGGACAGGGCGCACTGAAGCTTTCTTT	TRBD1	TRBJ1-1	TRBV6-5	once
CASSLQQGGQETQYF	TGTGCCAGCAGTCTCCAACAGGGGGGGCAAGAGACCCAGTACTTC	.	TRBJ2-5	TRBV27	.
CASSGMAGGAGEQFF	TGTGCCAGCAGTGGGATGGCGGGGGGGGCAGGTGAGCAGTTCTTC	TRBD2	TRBJ2-1	TRBV2	.
CASSARRGVGTNEKLFF	TGTGCCAGCAGCGCCCGGCGGGGAGTAGGTACTAATGAAAAACTGTTTTTT	.	TRBJ1-4	TRBV11-3	.
CASSEFKSNEQFF	TGTGCCAGCAGTGAATTCAAGAGCAATGAGCAGTTCTTC	.	TRBJ2-1	TRBV6-1	.
CASSFTGLAGGEQYF	TGTGCCAGCAGCTTCACCGGACTAGCAGGAGGAGAGCAGTACTTC	TRBD2	TRBJ2-7	TRBV7-8	.
CASREGSGQSYEQYF	TGTGCCAGCAGAGAGGGGTCGGGACAGAGTTACGAGCAGTACTTC	TRBD1	TRBJ2-7	TRBV2	.
CATQNRVNYGYTF	TGTGCCACCCAGAACAGGGTTAACTATGGCTACACCTTC	.	TRBJ1-2	TRBV19	.
CASSAFSGGARNEQFF	TGCGCCAGCAGCGCCTTTAGCGGGGGGGCCAGGAATGAGCAGTTCTTC	TRBD2	TRBJ2-1	TRBV5-1	once
CASKRDSSYEQYF	TGTGCCAGCAAAAGGGACAGTTCCTACGAGCAGTACTTC	TRBD1	TRBJ2-7	TRBV2	.
CASSLSTDGSPLHF	TGTGCCAGCAGCTTATCGACAGATGGATCACCCCTCCACTTT	.	TRBJ1-6	TRBV7-2	.
CSVGLARNEQFF	TGCAGCGTTGGGTTAGCTCGGAATGAGCAGTTCTTC	.	TRBJ2-1	TRBV29-1	.
CASSLRETGSEQYF	TGTGCCAGCAGCTTGAGGGAGACAGGGAGCGAGCAGTACTTC	TRBD1	TRBJ2-7	TRBV11-3	.
CASSPSWLNTEAFF	TGTGCCAGCAGCCCTAGCTGGTTGAACACTGAAGCTTTCTTT	.	TRBJ1-1	TRBV7-2	few
CASSGTGGSYEQYF	TGTGCCAGCAGCGGGACAGGTGGCTCCTACGAGCAGTACTTC	TRBD1	TRBJ2-7	TRBV28	.
CASIRGYGNTIYF	TGTGCCAGCATCAGAGGGTACGGAAACACCATATATTTT	.	TRBJ1-3	TRBV6-1	few
CASSLTGVRNTEAFF	TGCGCCAGCAGCCTGACAGGGGTCCGGAACACTGAAGCTTTCTTT	TRBD1	TRBJ1-1	TRBV5-1	.
CASSSLDFTDTQYF	TGTGCCAGCAGTTCGCTGGACTTCACAGATACGCAGTATTTT	.	TRBJ2-3	TRBV13	.
CASSPGGVYEQYF	TGTGCCAGTTCTCCGGGGGGGGTCTACGAGCAGTACTTC	TRBD2	TRBJ2-7	TRBV19	.
CASSPAGRGDNQPQHF	TGTGCCAGCTCACCCGCGGGGCGGGGGGACAATCAGCCCCAGCATTTT	.	TRBJ1-5	TRBV18	.
CASSLGPPGGGGYTF	TGCGCCAGCAGCTTGGGCCCACCGGGGGGAGGTGGCTACACCTTC	.	TRBJ1-2	TRBV5-1	.
CASSLAAATYNEQFF	TGTGCCAGCAGCTTAGCGGCGGCCACCTACAATGAGCAGTTCTTC	.	TRBJ2-1	TRBV7-2	.
CASSQGAGSYEQYF	TGTGCCAGCTCACAGGGTGCGGGGTCATACGAGCAGTACTTC	.	TRBJ2-7	TRBV18	.
CASRRESSYEQYF	TGCGCCAGCCGGCGGGAGTCCTCCTACGAGCAGTACTTC	TRBD2	TRBJ2-7	TRBV5-1	.
CASSQDQRWGLAGPEQFF	TGTGCCAGCAGCCAAGATCAGCGGTGGGGACTAGCGGGCCCAGAGCAGTTCTTC	TRBD2	TRBJ2-1	TRBV14	.
CAGSRGSGSYEQYF	TGTGCCGGCAGCCGAGGGAGCGGTAGCTACGAGCAGTACTTC	.	TRBJ2-7	TRBV11-2	.
CASSRTVAYEQYF	TGTGCCAGCAGTAGGACAGTAGCCTACGAGCAGTACTTC	.	TRBJ2-7	TRBV6-5	.
CASKSGVFDEKLFF	TGTGCCAGCAAGAGCGGGGTGTTTGATGAAAAACTGTTTTTT	.	TRBJ1-4	TRBV2	.
CASSLRGREQPQHF	TGTGCCAGCAGTTTACGTGGGAGGGAACAGCCCCAGCATTTT	.	TRBJ1-5	TRBV27	.
CSARTGYGYTF	TGCAGTGCTAGAACGGGCTATGGCTACACCTTC	.	TRBJ1-2	TRBV20-1	.
CASRIGQGAQYF	TGTGCCAGCAGAATCGGACAGGGAGCCCAGTACTTC	TRBD1	TRBJ2-5	TRBV28	.
CASREREGNTEAFF	TGTGCCAGCAGGGAGAGGGAAGGGAACACTGAAGCTTTCTTT	.	TRBJ1-1	TRBV2	.
CASSEEVAGVQETQYF	TGTGCCAGCAGTGAGGAGGTAGCGGGGGTCCAAGAGACCCAGTACTTC	TRBD2	TRBJ2-5	TRBV6-1	.
CASSGGGLAGTGELFF	TGTGCCAGCAGCGGGGGGGGACTCGCCGGCACCGGGGAGCTGTTTTTT	TRBD2	TRBJ2-2	TRBV9	.
CASSEALGGLHEQYF	TGTGCCAGCAGTGAAGCGCTTGGGGGCCTCCACGAGCAGTACTTC	.	TRBJ2-7	TRBV6-1	.
CASSAGRGDEQYF	TGTGCCAGCAGTGCCGGCCGAGGAGACGAGCAGTACTTC	.	TRBJ2-7	TRBV28	.
CASGRLADSYEQYF	TGTGCCAGCGGGCGACTAGCGGACTCCTACGAGCAGTACTTC	TRBD2	TRBJ2-7	TRBV9	.
CASRDRRYEQYF	TGTGCCAGCCGGGACAGGAGATACGAGCAGTACTTC	TRBD1	TRBJ2-7	TRBV2	.
CASSPDRIRGEQYF	TGTGCCAGCAGTCCAGACAGAATTAGGGGGGAGCAGTACTTC	.	TRBJ2-7	TRBV27	.
CASSPLRATKELFF	TGTGCCAGCAGCCCACTCCGTGCCACGAAGGAGCTGTTTTTT	.	TRBJ2-2	TRBV28	.
CASSQDRGQETQYF	TGCGCCAGCAGCCAAGACAGGGGCCAAGAGACCCAGTACTTC	.	TRBJ2-5	TRBV4-1	.
CASSPQSRDSSQPQHF	TGTGCCAGCTCACCACAATCCCGGGACAGTTCCCAGCCCCAGCATTTT	TRBD1	TRBJ1-5	TRBV18	.
CASSLERVGPSGANVLTF	TGTGCCAGCAGCTTAGAGAGGGTAGGGCCCTCTGGGGCCAACGTCCTGACTTTC	.	TRBJ2-6	TRBV7-6	.
CASSQEALPSYEQYF	TGTGCCAGCAGCCAAGAGGCCCTTCCCTCCTACGAGCAGTACTTC	.	TRBJ2-7	TRBV14	.
CASKKLQGNVETQYF	TGCGCCAGCAAAAAACTTCAGGGTAACGTGGAGACCCAGTACTTC	.	TRBJ2-5	TRBV4-1	once
CASSYITGVYTGELFF	TGTGCCAGCAGTTACATTACAGGGGTATACACCGGGGAGCTGTTTTTT	TRBD1	TRBJ2-2	TRBV6-5	once
CASSHVGGGREKLFF	TGTGCCAGCAGCCACGTCGGAGGGGGCCGAGAAAAACTGTTTTTT	TRBD1	TRBJ1-4	TRBV4-2	once
CASSPEVGQGFYEQYF	TGCGCCAGCAGCCCCGAGGTGGGACAGGGCTTTTACGAGCAGTACTTC	TRBD1	TRBJ2-7	TRBV5-1	.
CAGPDSGHSYEQYF	TGTGCCGGCCCCGACTCGGGACACTCCTACGAGCAGTACTTC	.	TRBJ2-7	TRBV6-4	.
CASSPGQGPNTEAFF	TGTGCCAGCTCACCGGGACAGGGACCGAACACTGAAGCTTTCTTT	TRBD1	TRBJ1-1	TRBV18	.
CATRDRGSTEAFF	TGTGCCACCCGGGACAGGGGTAGCACTGAAGCTTTCTTT	TRBD1	TRBJ1-1	TRBV27	.
CASSQEEAQYF	TGTGCCAGCAGCCAAGAAGAGGCCCAGTACTTC	.	TRBJ2-5	TRBV2	.
CASSAPGLAGSKGPYNEQFF	TGTGCCAGCAGCGCCCCCGGACTAGCGGGATCAAAGGGGCCCTACAATGAGCAGTTCTTC	TRBD2	TRBJ2-1	TRBV5-4	.
CASSPMTGSREQYF	TGTGCCAGCTCACCGATGACAGGGTCGCGGGAGCAGTACTTC	TRBD1	TRBJ2-7	TRBV18	.